One and the same sample provided the 10 T cell receptor beta chains below, sequenced in a study of blood T cell repertoires in COVID-19. The data were produced by immunoSEQ multiplex PCR, yet TCRdb's version contains in-frame clones alone and is incomplete. The table includes about 23,000 clones, just over 85% detected once. What was sequenced was peripheral blood. All receptors derive from a woman older than 75 with acute or convalescent COVID-19.

On this clone itself: At one boundary the junction diverges from the germline segment, which might be a read error. The rearrangement joins TRBV30 to TRBJ1-2, with D possibly being TRBD1 (6 bases). The CDR3 covers 12 residues. Looked up from germline, CDR1 is GTSNPN and CDR2 is SVGIG (reference sequence). CDR3 DNA: TGTGCCTGGGAGACAGGCAGCTATGGCTACACTTTC. It specifies CAWETGSYGYTF.

This clone was counted only a few times. The genes are TRBV30 and TRBJ1-1, with D possibly being TRBD1 (5 bases). Trimming shortened V by 4 bases and J by 5 bases, and 8 bases separated the two germline ends. Germline V gene sequence: CDR1 GTSNPN, CDR2 SVGIG (reference sequence). The CDR3 is 11 amino acids. The CDR3 DNA reads TGTGCCTGGACAGGGATGACTGAAGCTTTCTTT. Translating gives CAWTGMTEAFF.

This clone has just a few counts. The V call is TRBV15, the J call TRBJ1-2, with a weak D call TRBD1 (6 bases). Trimming shortened V by 5 bases and J by 2 bases, and 15 bases separated the two germline ends. The V gene's germline CDR1 is LNHNV and CDR2 YYDKDF (reference sequence). This CDR3 comprises 15 residues. CDR3 sequence (DNA): TGTGCCACCAGCCCGAGTCGGGGGGCCAACTATGGCTACACCTTC. The encoded protein is CATSPSRGANYGYTF.

This clone appeared once. J is TRBJ2-3 and V is TRBV7-2; D possibly corresponds to TRBD1 (5 bases). The CDR3 is 13 residues long. Trimming removed 5 bases at V and 3 bases at J, with 9 bases between. Germline V gene lookup returns CDR1 SGHTA and CDR2 FQGNSA. In nucleotides, the CDR3 is TGTGCCAGCAGCCCCCGGACAACAGATACGCAGTATTTT. This sequence encodes CASSPRTTDTQYF. The full variable domain, with the rest looked up from reference TRBV7-2 and TRBJ2-3, is GAGVSQSPSNKVTEKGKDVELRCDPISGHTALYWYRQSLGQGLEFLIYFQGNSAPDKSGLPSDRFSAERTGGSVSTLTIQRTQQEDSAVYLCASSPRTTDTQYFGPGTRLTVL.

About this clone itself: One end of the junction does not line up with germline, which may come from a read error. This chain joins TRBV10-1 and TRBJ2-7, with TRBD2 identical over 10 bases. CDR3 length equals 13 residues. The germline V gene has CDR1 WNHNN and CDR2 SYGVQD (reference sequence). The CDR3 spells CASSEGTSGVLRF. As DNA, the CDR3 is TGCGCCAGCAGTGAGGGCACTAGCGGGGTTCTTCGATTC.

This clone appeared once. Here the CDR3 reads CASSRRVDGELFF. CDR3 coding DNA: TGTGCCAGCAGCCGAAGAGTCGACGGGGAGCTGTTTTTT. The genes are TRBV6-5 and TRBJ2-2; D is uncertain. The CDR3 has 13 amino acids. CDR1 MNHEY and CDR2 SVGAGI come from the germline V gene. The V gene lost 6 bases and the J gene lost 7 bases, with 12 bases spanning the gap.

This clone occurred once. The junction differs from germline at one of its ends, possibly a read error. The genes are TRBV18 and TRBJ2-7, with D perhaps TRBD1 (6 bases). There are 15 residues in the CDR3. In germline, CDR1 is KGHSH, CDR2 LQKENI. The CDR3: CASSAPGIQGNEQYF. The CDR3 DNA follows: TGTGCCAGCTCAGCACCCGGGATACAGGGTAACGAGCAGTACTTC.

V is TRBV6-2 or TRBV6-3 and J is TRBJ1-2; the D gene is possibly TRBD1 (5 bases). The V and J ends lost 2 bases and 3 bases respectively, with 13 bases between them. In germline, CDR1 is MNHEY, CDR2 SVGEGT. The length of the CDR3 is 15 residues. Here the CDR3 DNA reads TGTGCCAGCAGTTACGGAGGGGTGGTTGACTATGGCTACACCTTC. This sequence encodes CASSYGGVVDYGYTF.

In its sample, this clone was seen once. The V and J genes are TRBV3-1 (or the pseudogene TRBV3-2) and TRBJ1-2, with D perhaps matching TRBD1 (6 bases). CDR3 length: 15 amino acids. The germline CDR1 and CDR2 sequences are LGHDT and YNNKEL (reference sequence). V shed 0 bases and J shed 7 bases, with 15 bases lying between them. The CDR3, as DNA: TGTGCCAGCAGCCAAGAGGCTCGGGGGGCGGGTGGCTACACCTTC. It translates to CASSQEARGAGGYTF.

The chain joins TRBV2 to TRBJ1-1, with 8 bases lining up with TRBD1. Germline values: CDR1 SNHLY, CDR2 FYNNEI. This CDR3 is built from 14 residues. After removal of 9 bases from V and 4 bases from J, the junction contained 10 bases not matched to a gene. DNA of the CDR3: TGTGCCAGTCGGACAGGGTTGGAGACCACTGAAGCTTTCTTT. Its protein is CASRTGLETTEAFF.